The next 9 T cell receptor beta chains were all read from a single sample in a study of blood T cells in healthy people across ages. Using a J-beta primer mix together with a sample-barcoded 5' primer, a second PCR was run for 7 to 11 cycles. TCRdb used MiXCR to reprocess the 5' RACE reads, holding one entry per CDR3 protein. The data contain some 1.5 million distinct CDR3 sequences, roughly 30% of them singletons. Sequenced material: blood. The origin of the receptors is a woman aged 25-40 years in good health.

There are a few counts of this clonotype. The V gene is TRBV29-1, the J gene TRBJ2-4; D unclear. Germline V gene data show CDR1 as SQVTM and CDR2 as ANQGSEA. V was shortened by 4 bases and J by 13 bases, with 23 bases between the two germline ends. The CDR3 sequence is 14 residues long. In DNA, the CDR3 is TGCAGCGTTGTCGAAAGACTCGTTAACAATGAGCAGTACTTC. As protein: CSVVERLVNNEQYF.

This clonotype was counted ten times or more. The chain carries TRBV20-1 and TRBJ2-4, with D tentatively TRBD1 or TRBD2 (5 bases each). Germline V gene lookup returns CDR1 DFQATT and CDR2 SNEGSKA (reference sequence). The CDR3 totals 11 residues. The V and J ends lost 2 bases and 8 bases respectively, with 7 bases between them. The CDR3 region is CSARQGHIQYF. CDR3 DNA sequence: TGCAGTGCTAGACAGGGACACATTCAGTACTTC.

This clonotype was observed at least ten times. The CDR3 here is CASSHVADTQYF. As DNA, the CDR3 is TGTGCCAGCAGTCACGTAGCAGATACGCAGTATTTT. V and J are TRBV5-5 and TRBJ2-3; D ambiguous. Germline CDR1 and CDR2: SGHKS and YYEKEE (reference sequence). With 5 bases removed from V and 4 bases from J, the gap between germline ends came to 8 bases. The length of the CDR3 is 12 residues.

The genes are TRBV2 and TRBJ2-3, with D perhaps matching TRBD2 (5 bases). Trimming removed 8 bases from V and 0 bases from J, with 9 bases in between. Germline lookup yields CDR1 SNHLY and CDR2 FYNNEI. The CDR3 has 13 residues. In nucleotides, the CDR3 is TGTGCCAGCGAAGAGGGTAGCACAGATACGCAGTATTTT. It is translated as CASEEGSTDTQYF.

In the case of this clonotype: At one of its ends the junction is not consistent with the germline gene, which may arise from a read error. The chain has TRBV3-1 and TRBJ2-3, with D possibly matching TRBD2 (6 bases). The CDR3 consists of 14 residues. In germline, CDR1 is LGHDT, CDR2 YNNKEL (reference sequence). For the CDR3, the DNA is TGTGTCAGCAGCCCCCGACTAGGTGGAGATACGCAGTATTTT. Protein: CVSSPRLGGDTQYF.

This clonotype was seen more than once but under ten times. The rearrangement links TRBV6-6 to TRBJ2-4; the match to TRBD2 covers 8 bases. Trimming took 7 bases from V and 8 from J; bases not matched to a gene: 1. Germline CDR1 is MNHNY and CDR2 is SVGAGI (reference sequence). CDR3 length: 11 amino acids. The CDR3 is CASTGGDIQYF. As DNA, the CDR3 is TGTGCCAGCACCGGGGGGGACATTCAGTACTTC.

This clonotype was picked up one time. A read error is possible here, since a much larger clone lies one base away. V is TRBV28 and J is TRBJ2-7; 9 positions match TRBD1. Trimming took 5 bases from V and 7 from J; bases not matched to a gene: 18. The CDR3 length is 17 residues. CDR1 and CDR2 from the germline V gene are MDHEN and SYDVKM. The CDR3 DNA reads TGTGCCAGCAGTCCCTATAGGGGCTTTGGACAGGGGCAAGAGCAGTACTTC. Translated: CASSPYRGFGQGQEQYF.

As regards this clonotype: A much larger clone lies one base from this, so it may be a read error. This chain connects TRBV4-1 to TRBJ2-1; 7 bases align to TRBD1. The CDR3 runs 13 residues. Germline V gene sequence: CDR1 MGHRA, CDR2 YSYEKL. V dropped 3 bases and J dropped 6; count of bases not matched to a gene: 2. CDR3 bases: TGCGCCAGCAGCCATGACAGGGTCAATGAGCAGTTCTTC. Residues: CASSHDRVNEQFF.

This clonotype showed up just a few times. A read error is possible here, since a much larger clone lies one base away. The chain has TRBV2 and TRBJ1-2; D is perhaps TRBD1 (5 bases). The CDR3 spans 12 residues. Germline V gives CDR1 SNHLY, CDR2 FYNNEI. V lost 11 bases, J lost 2 bases, and 12 bases lay in between. The CDR3 sequence: CAEGRGNYGYTF. DNA of the CDR3: TGTGCCGAGGGGCGGGGGAACTATGGCTACACCTTC.